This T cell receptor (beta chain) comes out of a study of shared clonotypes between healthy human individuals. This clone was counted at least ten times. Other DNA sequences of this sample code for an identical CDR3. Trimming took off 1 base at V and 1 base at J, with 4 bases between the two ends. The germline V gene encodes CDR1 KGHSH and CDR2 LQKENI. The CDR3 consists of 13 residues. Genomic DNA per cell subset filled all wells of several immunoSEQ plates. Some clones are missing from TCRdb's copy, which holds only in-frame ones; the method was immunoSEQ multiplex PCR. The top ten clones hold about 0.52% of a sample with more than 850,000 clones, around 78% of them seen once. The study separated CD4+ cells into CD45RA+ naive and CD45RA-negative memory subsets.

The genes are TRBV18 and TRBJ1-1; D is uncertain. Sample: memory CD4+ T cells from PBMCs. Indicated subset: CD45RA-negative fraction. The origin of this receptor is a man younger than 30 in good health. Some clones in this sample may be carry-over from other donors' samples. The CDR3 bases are TGTGCCAGCTCACCACAAGCGAACACTGAAGCTTTCTTT. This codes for CASSPQANTEAFF.